This T cell receptor (beta chain) stems from a study of sequential checkpoint blockade in melanoma. At the level of the study: Arm A got nivolumab then ipilimumab; arm B the reverse, 1:1.

Produced via immunoSEQ multiplex PCR; TCRdb's table is partial and in-frame only. This sample has 20,000 to 25,000 clones; approximately 78% occur once, and the top ten carry around 10%. The treatment here: randomized to nivolumab then ipilimumab (arm A) or the reverse (arm B). DNA-damaging chemotherapy had not been given to any patient beforehand. The germline CDR1 and CDR2 sequences are SGHAT and FQDESV (reference sequence). Trimming cost V 2 bases and J 0 bases, with 17 bases left between them. This CDR3 has 18 amino acids. Sample: CD8+ T cells sorted from blood (inferred from file names), taken from a patient given nivolumab and ipilimumab in sequence. The chain recombines TRBV11-1 with TRBJ2-1; D is perhaps TRBD2 (5 bases). The receptor's source is a human donor with melanoma. CDR3 residues: CASSLLAGGMSSYNEQFF. Here the CDR3 DNA reads TGTGCCAGCAGCTTACTGGCGGGTGGGATGAGCTCCTACAATGAGCAGTTCTTC.